This T cell receptor (beta chain) was found in a study of post-analysis software for immune sequencing data. Study as a whole: Relapsing-remitting, secondary progressive and progressive-relapsing forms made up the multiple sclerosis disease courses. General study points: When patients were compared with controls, about five TRBV segments were more frequent, TRBV5-6, TRBV5-1 and TRBV20-1 among them.

About this clonotype: Its target is unknown.

The CDR3 extends over 15 amino acids. The trim removed 5 bases at V and 9 bases at J, leaving 7 bases unmatched. TCR beta cDNA libraries had unique molecular identifiers. With about 0.95 to 11 million T cells as the source, roughly 500,000 cDNA molecules resulted. TCRdb reanalysed the PCR reads using MiXCR and keeps one entry per CDR3 protein. The table lists hundreds of thousands of distinct CDR3 sequences, around 40% of them singletons, with around 1.7% in the top ten. This TCR was recovered from a girl aged 5 to 17 with multiple sclerosis. Input material: blood. The V and J genes are TRBV12-3 or TRBV12-4 and TRBJ2-1, with 13 nucleotides matching TRBD2. The CDR3 spells CASSRLAGGLGEQFF. CDR3 DNA sequence: TGTGCCAGCAGTCGACTAGCGGGAGGATTGGGTGAGCAGTTCTTC.